This TCR beta chain was identified in a study of blood T cell repertoires in COVID-19. Overall study: The United States, Italy and Spain were the sources of the acute and convalescent COVID-19 samples. T cells, B-cell-depleted T cells, or PBMCs provided the cDNA or gDNA that served as material.

CDR1 and CDR2 from the germline V gene are LNHDA and SQIVND (reference sequence). V dropped 3 bases and J dropped 3 bases, with 15 bases sitting between them. The CDR3 totals 15 residues. Study processing details: Amplification with reference gene primers provided the estimates of nucleated cell counts. Clones were read by immunoSEQ multiplex PCR, and TCRdb kept only the in-frame ones, dropping some. Clonal size and the V and J genes are those of that table, whereas D and trimming came from the DNA. The sample carries approximately 120,000 clones, roughly 85% recorded once. This TCR came from a woman older than 75 with acute or convalescent COVID-19. The sequencing input was peripheral blood. The chain uses TRBV19 and TRBJ2-7; D perhaps matches TRBD2 (6 bases). This chain's CDR3 is CASSISFGGNYEQYF. The DNA of the CDR3 is TGTGCCAGTAGTATTTCATTTGGCGGGAACTACGAGCAGTACTTC. The whole variable domain, filled in from reference TRBV19 and TRBJ2-7, reads DGGITQSPKYLFRKEGQNVTLSCEQNLNHDAMYWYRQDPGQGLRLIYYSQIVNDFQKGDIAEGYSVSREKKESFPLTVTSAQKNPTAFYLCASSISFGGNYEQYFGPGTRLTVT.